Given below is one TCR beta chain in context. Its antigen is undetermined. The sample is drawn from a study of blood T cells in healthy people across ages. Whole-study findings and limits: Older age coincided with a roughly linear decline in TCR beta diversity per million T cells. TCR beta diversity was tightly associated with the proportion of naive T cells.

With a J-beta primer mix and a sample-barcoded 5' primer, a second PCR ran roughly 7 to 11 cycles. Each sample yielded at least 2.5 million CDR3-containing paired-end reads. TCRdb reprocessed the 5' RACE reads with MiXCR, giving one entry per CDR3 protein. The table lists over 1,300,000 distinct CDR3 sequences, approximately 63% of them singletons, with over 5% in the top ten. The germline CDR1 and CDR2 sequences are MNHNS and SASEGT. V trimming: 2 bases; J trimming: 6 bases; junction bases outside the gene matches: 5. The CDR3 sequence is 15 residues long. Sequenced: blood. V is TRBV6-1 and J is TRBJ1-4, with TRBD1 matching over 8 bases. This receptor was obtained from a man between 18 and 35 years old in good health. CDR3 nucleotide sequence: TGTGCCAGCAGTGAACAACGACAGGGGCATGAAAAACTGTTTTTT. Residues: CASSEQRQGHEKLFF.